A selection of T cell receptor beta chains follows, all from one sample in a study of control samples from healthy donors and cancer patients. TCRdb's copy holds only in-frame clones and misses some; the assay was immunoSEQ multiplex PCR. The sample includes around 80,000 clones, 91% of them seen just once. Sequenced sample: blood. Receptors were obtained from a man aged 50-59 years in good health. Each CDR3 is given with its conserved first and last residue. D genes are given only for firm matches. Rows may omit the clone size; those that give it use once, few, many or a size class.

J gene	V gene	clone size	D gene	CDR3 DNA	CDR3 protein
TRBJ2-1	TRBV5-1	NA	TRBD2	TGCGCCAGCAGCTTGACGAAGCGGGGGGTTTACAATGAGCAGTTCTTC	CASSLTKRGVYNEQFF
TRBJ1-3	TRBV6-6	NA	NA	TGTGCCAGCAAGCCTGGGGGAAACACCATATATTTT	CASKPGGNTIYF
TRBJ2-6	TRBV5-1	NA	NA	TGCGCCAGCAGCGTAGGATTAAGCTCTGGGGCCAACGTCCTGACTTTC	CASSVGLSSGANVLTF
TRBJ2-5	TRBV6-5	NA	NA	TGTGCCAGCAGTCAAACTATCGTGGGGGCGGGCACCCAGTACTTC	CASSQTIVGAGTQYF
TRBJ1-6	TRBV11-2	NA	NA	TGTGCCAGCAGCTTTCAGGGGTCCCTTTCGGGCTCACCCCTCCACTTT	CASSFQGSLSGSPLHF
TRBJ2-5	TRBV7-2	NA	NA	TGTGCCAGCAGCTTAGTCAGCAAGCTGGGGGAGACCCAGTACTTC	CASSLVSKLGETQYF
TRBJ2-5	TRBV7-8	NA	NA	TGTGCCAGCAGCTTAGTTTTAGGGCAAGAGACCCAGTACTTC	CASSLVLGQETQYF
TRBJ2-3	TRBV6-6	NA	NA	TGTGCCAGCAATAACCCCGGGGGAGTAGGCACAGATACGCAGTATTTT	CASNNPGGVGTDTQYF
TRBJ1-1	TRBV5-4	NA	NA	TGTGCCAGCACCGAGGGGCGGAACACTGAAGCTTTCTTT	CASTEGRNTEAFF
TRBJ1-4	TRBV30	NA	NA	TGTGCCTGGAGTGAAAGGCGCAGCTTTCGCGAAAAACTGTTTTTT	CAWSERRSFREKLFF
TRBJ2-3	TRBV6-2/TRBV6-3	NA	NA	TGTGCCAGCAGTTATTCGGGCGCGGCGGATACGCAGTATTTT	CASSYSGAADTQYF
TRBJ1-1	TRBV7-8	NA	NA	TGTGCCAGCAGCTCCCAGGGGACGAACACTGAAGCTTTCTTT	CASSSQGTNTEAFF
TRBJ2-6	TRBV7-2	few	TRBD2	TGTGCCAGCAGCTCGGGACTAGCGGCCGGGGCCAACGTCCTGACTTTC	CASSSGLAAGANVLTF
TRBJ1-2	TRBV14	NA	TRBD1	TGTGCCAGCAGCCCCGATACTTCGACAGGGCGTGTGGGTGGCTACACCTTC	CASSPDTSTGRVGGYTF
TRBJ1-5	TRBV28	NA	TRBD1	TGTGCCAGCAGACCCGGGACAGGGCACCAGCCCCAGCATTTT	CASRPGTGHQPQHF
TRBJ1-6	TRBV5-5	NA	NA	TGTGCCAGCAGCTCCGTGGGGTTTGGAGGATCACCCCTCCACTTT	CASSSVGFGGSPLHF
TRBJ1-2	TRBV12-3/TRBV12-4	few	TRBD1	TGTGCCAGCAGTATGGGACAGGTCTACACCTTC	CASSMGQVYTF
TRBJ1-2	TRBV5-1	NA	NA	TGCGCCAGCAGCTTGGACGGGAACTATGGCTACACCTTC	CASSLDGNYGYTF
TRBJ1-3	TRBV15	NA	NA	TGTGCCACCAGCAGAGATAACGGGTCTGGAAACACCATATATTTT	CATSRDNGSGNTIYF
TRBJ2-7	TRBV11-3	NA	NA	TGTGCCAGCAGCTTATTGACAGGACGCGAGCAGTACTTC	CASSLLTGREQYF
TRBJ1-6	TRBV9	NA	TRBD1	TGTGCCAGCAGCGAGACGACAGGGGGAGATTCACCCCTCCACTTT	CASSETTGGDSPLHF
TRBJ1-1	TRBV19	NA	NA	TGTGCCAGTACCAACCCGAGGGGAGTGAACACTGAAGCTTTCTTT	CASTNPRGVNTEAFF
TRBJ2-7	TRBV5-1	NA	NA	TGCGCCAGCAGCCCAGCAGTTCTGCGCGAGCAGTACTTC	CASSPAVLREQYF
TRBJ2-5	TRBV4-1	NA	TRBD2	TGCGCCAGCAGCCAAGAACGGGGGGAGGGAGGGAGAGAGACCCAGTACTTC	CASSQERGEGGRETQYF
TRBJ2-5	TRBV12-3/TRBV12-4	NA	NA	TGTGCCAGCAGCCCGGGAGAGACCCAGTACTTC	CASSPGETQYF
TRBJ1-4	TRBV29-1	NA	NA	TGCAGCGTTACCGGTTACAGGGAGGAGGCAACTAATGAAAAACTGTTTTTT	CSVTGYREEATNEKLFF
TRBJ2-3	TRBV27	once	NA	TGTGCCAGCAGCTCCCCAGGGCGAGTGGGAGATACGCAGTATTTT	CASSSPGRVGDTQYF
TRBJ1-2	TRBV19	NA	TRBD1	TGTGCCAGTAGTTCCTCATCAGGGGGCGATGGCTACACCTTC	CASSSSSGGDGYTF
TRBJ2-2	TRBV7-2	few	NA	TGTGCCAGCAGCCGTACCCGGCAGACTAACACCGGGGAGCTGTTTTTT	CASSRTRQTNTGELFF
TRBJ1-5	TRBV27	NA	NA	TGTGCCACCGCCAAAAGGGGGATTTGGGATCAGCCCCAGCATTTT	CATAKRGIWDQPQHF
TRBJ1-4	TRBV15	once	NA	TGTGCCACCAGCCCCTATACAGGTTTTAATGAAAAACTGTTTTTT	CATSPYTGFNEKLFF
TRBJ2-7	TRBV6-5	NA	TRBD1	TGTGCCAGCAGTTACTCGTACAGGGGAAACGAGCAGTACTTC	CASSYSYRGNEQYF
TRBJ1-2	TRBV3-1/TRBV3-2	NA	NA	TGTGCCAGCAGCCAAGATTGGGGGACTTATGGCTACACCTTC	CASSQDWGTYGYTF
TRBJ1-1	TRBV29-1	NA	TRBD1	TGCAGCGTTGTATTATCCAGGACAGGGGACACTGAAGCTTTCTTT	CSVVLSRTGDTEAFF
TRBJ1-1	TRBV5-1	NA	NA	TGCGCCAGCAGCCCTGGGGTACAGGTGAACACTGAAGCTTTCTTT	CASSPGVQVNTEAFF
TRBJ2-5	TRBV24-1	NA	NA	TGTGCCGCCAGTGATTTCGCCGGTCAGGGAGAGACCCAGTACTTC	CAASDFAGQGETQYF
TRBJ2-1	TRBV11-2	NA	NA	TGTGCCAGCAGGACCGGACAGGGAGGGGGGTCCAATGAGCAGTTCTTC	CASRTGQGGGSNEQFF
TRBJ2-1	TRBV6-2/TRBV6-3	NA	TRBD1	TGTGCCAGCACCCCGACAGGGAATGAGCAGTTCTTC	CASTPTGNEQFF
TRBJ1-1	TRBV24-1	NA	TRBD1	TGTGCCACCAGTGATGGGGCCGCGACGGGACAGAAGAACACTGAAGCTTTCTTT	CATSDGAATGQKNTEAFF
TRBJ2-6	TRBV19	NA	TRBD1	TGTGCCAGTAGTGGGGGACAGTTTTCTGGGGCCAACGTCCTGACTTTC	CASSGGQFSGANVLTF
TRBJ1-5	TRBV19	NA	TRBD1	TGTGCCAGTAGTCCCTGGGACAGGGGGCGCATAAGCAATCAGCCCCAGCATTTT	CASSPWDRGRISNQPQHF
TRBJ2-7	TRBV9	NA	NA	TGTGCCAGCAGCGTAGAAAATCGGGGAGACGAGCAGTACTTC	CASSVENRGDEQYF
TRBJ2-5	TRBV5-6	NA	NA	TGTGCCAGCAGCTTGGTTGACGGTTTTAGTTGGGAGACCCAGTACTTC	CASSLVDGFSWETQYF
TRBJ2-2	TRBV10-2	NA	NA	TGCGCCAGCAGTCAACAGGGGAACACCGGGGAGCTGTTTTTT	CASSQQGNTGELFF
TRBJ1-6	TRBV7-6	once	TRBD1	TGTGCCAGCAGCCCCAGGGGACAGGGAAATTCACCCCTCCACTTT	CASSPRGQGNSPLHF
TRBJ2-1	TRBV24-1	NA	NA	TGTGCCACCAGTGATTCGCCAGCAGACAATGAGCAGTTCTTC	CATSDSPADNEQFF
TRBJ2-2	TRBV5-1	NA	NA	TGCGCCAGCAGCTTGGTCGTACAGACGAACACCGGGGAGCTGTTTTTT	CASSLVVQTNTGELFF
TRBJ2-7	TRBV18	NA	NA	TGTGCCAGCTCACCACCAGGTGGTTCTCAAGCAGGGCCCTCCTACGAGCAGTACTTC	CASSPPGGSQAGPSYEQYF
TRBJ2-5	TRBV10-3	NA	NA	TGTGCCATCAGTGAGTCGAGTCCAGAGACCCAGTACTTC	CAISESSPETQYF
TRBJ1-4	TRBV29-1	NA	NA	TGCAGCGTTCGGGCCTACACGGGGGAAAAACTGTTTTTT	CSVRAYTGEKLFF
TRBJ2-7	TRBV6-2/TRBV6-3	NA	NA	TGTGCCAGCAGTTACGGCCAGAACCCCGAGCAGTACTTC	CASSYGQNPEQYF
TRBJ1-2	TRBV5-4	once	NA	TGTGCCAGCAGCTCTCAGGGGACGAGAGGCTACACCTTC	CASSSQGTRGYTF
TRBJ2-5	TRBV24-1	NA	NA	TGTGCCACCAGTTATCTTGACGGCGCCGGGGAGACCCAGTACTTC	CATSYLDGAGETQYF
TRBJ1-3	TRBV27	NA	NA	TGTGCCAGCAGTTTATCCCGACCTGGAAACACCATATATTTT	CASSLSRPGNTIYF
TRBJ1-1	TRBV12-5	NA	NA	TGTGCTAGTGGTTTTGACACAACCTACACTGAAGCTTTCTTT	CASGFDTTYTEAFF